This T cell receptor beta chain derives from a study of blood T cell repertoires in COVID-19. Across the whole study: Whether acute or convalescent, the COVID-19 samples came from the United States, Italy and Spain.

Self-reported history from a screening survey and questionnaire set each donor's cohort. Some clones are missing from TCRdb's copy, which holds only in-frame ones; the method was immunoSEQ multiplex PCR. The data hold about 230,000 clones, with around nine tenths observed a single time. Trimming left V 3 bases short and J 8 bases short, with 5 bases between. CDR1 and CDR2 (germline): MDHEN, SYDVKM. This CDR3 comprises 12 residues. The material sequenced was PBMCs or T cells enriched from blood (not recorded which). The chain uses TRBV28 and TRBJ1-6; D not certain. This TCR derives from a woman aged 30 to 39 with acute COVID-19. The CDR3 spells CASSLRYSPLHF. CDR3 bases: TGTGCCAGCAGTTTGAGGTATTCACCCCTCCACTTT.